This T cell receptor (beta chain) was obtained from a study of T cell changes during pregnancy in multiple sclerosis. Assay: immunoSEQ multiplex PCR; the TCRdb copy retains only in-frame clones and omits some. The data hold over 90,000 clones, with less than 95% observed a single time. This CDR3 is built from 12 residues. Germline assignment: CDR1 MNHNY and CDR2 SVGAGI (reference sequence). V lost 0 bases and J lost 10, with 7 bases in between. Source: peripheral blood, taken before pregnancy. The rearrangement links TRBV6-6 to TRBJ1-5, with unresolved D. This clonotype was obtained from a female donor with multiple sclerosis, enrolled in a pregnancy study. CDR3 sequence reads: CASSYSTVPQHF. The CDR3 DNA reads TGTGCCAGCAGTTACTCAACGGTCCCCCAGCATTTT.